These 27 T cell receptor beta chains share one sample of origin, sequenced in a study of T cell repertoires in cytomegalovirus infection. Each CDR3 protein gets one entry after TCRdb re-called the reads with MiXCR. The sample consists of some 940,000 distinct CDR3 sequences, around 30% of them appearing once. No antigen has been identified for these receptors. The specimen comprised cultured CD8+ T cells from PBMCs, sampled from culture after CMV antigen stimulation. All receptors derive from a human donor in good health (CMV status not recorded). Some clones in this sample may be carry-over from other donors' samples.

This chain connects TRBV6-5 to TRBJ1-2; a possible D gene is TRBD1 (5 bases). Per germline, CDR1 MNHEY and CDR2 SVGAGI. The CDR3 totals 13 residues. Trimming shortened V by 6 bases and J by 7 bases, and 15 bases separated the two germline ends. In DNA, the CDR3 is TGTGCCAGCAGCCCCGGGGGGGACCTTGGCTACACCTTC. This translates into CASSPGGDLGYTF.

This clonotype turned up a few times. This chain connects TRBV7-9 to TRBJ2-1; possible D gene TRBD2, 6 bases. The CDR3 is 16 residues long. The V gene lost 0 bases and the J gene lost 3 bases, with 12 bases spanning the gap. Germline V lookup: CDR1 SEHNR, CDR2 FQNEAQ (reference sequence). The CDR3 loop is CASSLAGGYRYNEQFF. DNA of the CDR3: TGTGCCAGCAGCTTAGCGGGGGGATACCGCTACAATGAGCAGTTCTTC.

This clonotype was observed many times. This chain uses TRBV19 with TRBJ2-1, with a possible D match to TRBD1 (5 bases). The V gene's germline CDR1 is LNHDA and CDR2 SQIVND (reference sequence). Trimming removed 3 bases from V and 2 bases from J, with 11 bases in between. The CDR3 consists of 15 residues. For the CDR3, the DNA is TGTGCCAGTAGTATCGGACAACCCGCCTACAATGAGCAGTTCTTC. Translating it yields CASSIGQPAYNEQFF.

This clonotype was seen a few times. The chain has TRBV28 and TRBJ2-1; 9 bases agree with TRBD1. With 6 bases clipped from V and 14 bases from J, the junction kept 8 bases outside the gene matches. This CDR3 region has 12 residues. The germline V gene has CDR1 MDHEN and CDR2 SYDVKM. DNA for the CDR3: TGTGCCAGCAGGAAGGGGACAGGGAGCGAGTTCTTC. Translated: CASRKGTGSEFF.

This clonotype has more than one count but fewer than ten. V is TRBV5-5 and J is TRBJ1-3; 8 bases map to TRBD1. Germline CDR1 reads SGHKS; CDR2 reads YYEKEE (reference sequence). This CDR3 is built from 14 residues. With 6 bases clipped from V and 4 bases from J, the junction kept 6 bases outside the gene matches. The CDR3 DNA reads TGTGCCAGCACCGACAGGGGACAAGGAAACACCATATATTTT. Translation: CASTDRGQGNTIYF.

V gene TRBV19 combines with J gene TRBJ2-1; the D gene is possibly TRBD2 (5 bases). The CDR3 consists of 15 residues. CDR1 is LNHDA and CDR2 is SQIVND in the germline V gene (reference sequence). Trimming pared 0 bases from V and 6 bases from J, leaving 12 bases between. Here the CDR3 reads CASSIEEVGTNEQFF. The CDR3 DNA reads TGTGCCAGTAGTATAGAGGAGGTGGGAACCAATGAGCAGTTCTTC.

The chain joins TRBV20-1 to TRBJ2-4; 7 nucleotides match TRBD1. V lost 3 bases and J lost 1; bases outside the gene matches: 6. Germline CDR1 is DFQATT and CDR2 is SNEGSKA (reference sequence). CDR3 size: 15 residues. In nucleotides, the CDR3 is TGCAGTGCTAGGGAGACAGGGTCGGCCAAAAACATTCAGTACTTC. Protein sequence: CSARETGSAKNIQYF.

This clonotype was found a few times. The chain recombines TRBV9 with TRBJ1-2; 7 nucleotides match TRBD1. V dropped 7 bases and J dropped 7; count of bases not matched to a gene: 7. This CDR3 region has 12 residues. Germline CDR1 and CDR2: SGDLS and YYNGEE. The CDR3 DNA reads as TGTGCCAGCCTTAACAGGGGAGGTGGCTACACCTTC. Translation: CASLNRGGGYTF.

CDR3 sequence: CASSATGYNEQFF. The CDR3 region has the DNA TGTGCCAGCAGCGCGACAGGGTACAATGAGCAGTTCTTC. This sequence joins TRBV7-6 and TRBJ2-1; 7 bases line up with TRBD1. The CDR3 runs 13 residues. Germline assignment: CDR1 SGHVS and CDR2 FNYEAQ. The V segment lost 5 bases and the J segment 4 bases; nucleotides outside the gene matches: 2.

This clonotype was seen a few times. The chain is built from TRBV29-1 and TRBJ2-2, with D unclear. Per germline, CDR1 SQVTM and CDR2 ANQGSEA. The V gene lost 2 bases and the J gene lost 6 bases, with 10 bases spanning the gap. The CDR3 has 13 residues. In DNA form, the CDR3 reads TGCAGCGTTGAATTAGGTCTGTCCGGGGAGCTGTTTTTT. Translation gives CSVELGLSGELFF.

This clonotype showed up just once. V and J are TRBV5-6 and TRBJ1-1; maybe TRBD1 (6 bases). CDR3 length: 15 residues. V lost 4 bases and J lost 1, with 14 bases in between. From germline, CDR1 is SGHDT and CDR2 YYEEEE. The DNA of the CDR3 is TGTGCCAGCAGCCCGCCAGGGGCCTGGAACACTGAAGCTTTCTTT. It encodes CASSPPGAWNTEAFF.

The V call is TRBV27, the J call TRBJ2-5, with a tentative D call TRBD1 (6 bases). Per the germline V gene, CDR1 is MNHEY and CDR2 is SMNVEV (reference sequence). The CDR3 length is 14 residues. Trimming removed 6 bases from V and 4 bases from J, with 15 bases in between. The DNA for the CDR3 is TGTGCCAGCAGCAACCCGGGACAAGGAGAGACCCAGTACTTC. Translated, it gives CASSNPGQGETQYF.

The chain recombines TRBV6-1 with TRBJ2-1; unclear D gene. Germline values: CDR1 MNHNS, CDR2 SASEGT. V lost 4 bases to trimming and J lost 6 bases, with 7 bases between them. This CDR3 has 12 residues. CDR3 in amino acids: CASSVFGNEQFF. The DNA of the CDR3 is TGTGCCAGCAGTGTTTTTGGCAATGAGCAGTTCTTC.

The chain links TRBV6-6 to TRBJ1-1, with D hard to call. Germline V lookup: CDR1 MNHNY, CDR2 SVGAGI (reference sequence). CDR3 length equals 15 residues. Trimming shortened V by 6 bases and J by 0 bases, and 14 bases separated the two germline ends. CDR3 in amino acids: CASSELGRMNTEAFF. CDR3 in DNA: TGTGCCAGCAGCGAACTAGGACGGATGAACACTGAAGCTTTCTTT.

This clonotype was detected only a few times. The gene calls are TRBV12-3 or TRBV12-4 and TRBJ2-1; D assignment may be TRBD1 or TRBD2 (5 bases each). The CDR3 consists of 15 residues. Trimming took off 5 bases at V and 3 bases at J, with 14 bases between the two ends. The CDR3 bases are TGTGCCAGCAGTGCCGAGGGACCCCGCTACAATGAGCAGTTCTTC. Residues: CASSAEGPRYNEQFF.

This clonotype was recorded a few times. The chain combines TRBV19 with TRBJ1-6; the match to TRBD1 covers 9 bases. Trimming cost V 4 bases and J 7 bases; bases outside gene matches: 2. The CDR3 sequence is 14 residues long. CDR1 and CDR2 (germline): LNHDA, SQIVND (reference sequence). CDR3 loop: CASSTGTGNSPLHF. Written as DNA, the CDR3 is TGTGCCAGTAGTACCGGGACAGGGAATTCACCCCTCCACTTT.

This chain connects TRBV19 to TRBJ1-5; D remains ambiguous. The CDR3 is 17 residues long. Germline V lookup: CDR1 LNHDA, CDR2 SQIVND (reference sequence). Trimming pared 9 bases from V and 3 bases from J, leaving 24 bases between. The CDR3 DNA follows: TGTGCCAGCCTCTTGCCGGGCGTCACATATAACAATCAGCCCCAGCATTTT. Amino acids: CASLLPGVTYNNQPQHF.

V gene TRBV7-8 combines with J gene TRBJ2-7; 8 bases map to TRBD2. This CDR3 has 15 residues. V was pared by 10 bases and J by 4 bases, with 15 bases of the junction left unmatched. The germline V gene has CDR1 SGHVS and CDR2 FQNEAQ. In DNA form, the CDR3 reads TGTGCCAACAGTTCAGGCCCCGGGAGGGGATACGAGCAGTACTTC. It specifies CANSSGPGRGYEQYF.

This sequence joins TRBV7-9 and TRBJ2-7; 9 bases match TRBD1. Per germline, CDR1 SEHNR and CDR2 FQNEAQ (reference sequence). The CDR3 is 13 residues long. With 7 bases clipped from V and 3 bases from J, the junction kept 4 bases outside the gene matches. This chain's CDR3 is CASTGQGGYEQYF. The CDR3, as DNA: TGTGCCAGCACGGGACAGGGAGGCTACGAGCAGTACTTC.

This clonotype was detected a few times. The J gene is TRBJ2-3, the V gene TRBV7-8, with D tentatively TRBD1 or TRBD2 (5 bases each). The V gene's germline CDR1 is SGHVS and CDR2 FQNEAQ. Trimming took 3 bases from V and 7 from J, leaving 11 bases between them. CDR3 length: 13 amino acids. CDR3 sequence reads: CASSLRGTNTQYF. In DNA, the CDR3 is TGTGCCAGCAGCTTGAGGGGCACGAATACGCAGTATTTT.

In this sample, this clonotype turned up many times. The chain joins TRBV6-1 to TRBJ2-7; TRBD2 is a possible D gene (7 bases). V lost 1 base, J lost 4 bases, and 11 bases lay in between. Germline V gives CDR1 MNHNS, CDR2 SASEGT. The CDR3 totals 14 residues. Written as DNA, the CDR3 is TGTGCCAGCAGTGAAGTTGCGGGGGCGTACGAGCAGTACTTC. This codes for CASSEVAGAYEQYF.

This chain connects TRBV19 to TRBJ1-1, with unresolved D. Trimming left V 8 bases short and J 1 base short, with 8 bases between. CDR3 size: 12 residues. Per the germline V gene, CDR1 is LNHDA and CDR2 is SQIVND (reference sequence). The CDR3: CASVLTNTEAFF. In nucleotides, the CDR3 is TGTGCCAGTGTACTCACGAACACTGAAGCTTTCTTT.

In its sample, this clonotype was seen a few times. This chain uses TRBV2 with TRBJ1-2; perhaps TRBD1 as D (6 bases). Trimming left V 3 bases short and J 4 bases short, with 18 bases between. CDR1 SNHLY and CDR2 FYNNEI come from the germline V gene. The CDR3 has 16 residues. CDR3 in amino acids: CASSEKVTGAVYGYTF. The CDR3 DNA reads as TGTGCCAGCAGTGAGAAGGTGACAGGAGCTGTCTATGGCTACACCTTC.

This clonotype was recorded a few times. The chain employs TRBV6-5 and TRBJ2-5; 10 bases match TRBD2. The J segment lost 2 bases and the V segment lost 4 bases, leaving 10 bases of the junction unmatched. Germline values: CDR1 MNHEY, CDR2 SVGAGI. The CDR3 covers 17 residues. CDR3 sequence: CASSSSGGPPAQETQYF. The CDR3 DNA reads as TGTGCCAGCAGTTCTAGCGGGGGCCCCCCGGCACAAGAGACCCAGTACTTC.

The J gene is TRBJ2-1, the V gene TRBV11-2, with TRBD1 matching 7 bases. The V segment lost 1 base and the J segment 3 bases; nucleotides outside the gene matches: 6. This CDR3 has 16 residues. The V gene's germline CDR1 is SGHAT and CDR2 FQNNGV. The CDR3 sequence is CASSLGRDSYYNEQFF. CDR3 DNA: TGTGCCAGCAGCTTAGGAAGGGACAGTTACTACAATGAGCAGTTCTTC.

This rearrangement joins TRBV10-3 to TRBJ1-5; tentatively, D is TRBD1 (5 bases). Germline CDR1 and CDR2: ENHRY and SYGVKD. CDR3 length: 15 residues. Trimming left V 6 bases short and J 3 bases short, with 15 bases between. CDR3 DNA sequence: TGTGCCATCAGGGCTGGGCAGGGCCACAATCAGCCCCAGCATTTT. Its protein product is CAIRAGQGHNQPQHF.

This clonotype was observed a single time. The CDR3 nucleotides read TGTGCCAGCAGTTACTGGCGCGGGGGCACAGATACGCAGTATTTT. Encoded protein: CASSYWRGGTDTQYF. This chain links TRBV6-5 with TRBJ2-3; D possibly corresponds to TRBD2 (6 bases). The CDR3 runs 15 residues. Deletions cut 1 base from V and 1 base from J, with 9 bases between. CDR1 MNHEY and CDR2 SVGAGI come from the germline V gene.